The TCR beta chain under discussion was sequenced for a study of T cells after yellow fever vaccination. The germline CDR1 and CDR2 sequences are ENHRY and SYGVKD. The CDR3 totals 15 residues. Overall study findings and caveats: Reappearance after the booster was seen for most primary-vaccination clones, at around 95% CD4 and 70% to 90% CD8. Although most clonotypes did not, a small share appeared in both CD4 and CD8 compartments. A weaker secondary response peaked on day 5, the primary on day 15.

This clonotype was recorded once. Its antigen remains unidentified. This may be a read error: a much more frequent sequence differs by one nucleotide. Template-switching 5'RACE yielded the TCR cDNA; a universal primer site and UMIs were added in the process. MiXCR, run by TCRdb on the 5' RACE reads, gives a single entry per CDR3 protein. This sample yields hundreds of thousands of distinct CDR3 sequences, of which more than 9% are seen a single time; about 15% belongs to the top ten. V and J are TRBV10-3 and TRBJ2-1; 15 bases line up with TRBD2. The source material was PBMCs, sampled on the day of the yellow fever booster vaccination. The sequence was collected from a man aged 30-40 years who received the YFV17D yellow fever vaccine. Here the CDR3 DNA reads TGTGCCTTCAGAGGACTAGCGGGAGGGCCTGATGAGCAGTTCTTC. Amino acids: CAFRGLAGGPDEQFF.